The rows below give T cell receptor beta chains drawn from one sample of a study of shared clonotypes between healthy human individuals. Generated by immunoSEQ multiplex PCR, the TCRdb table keeps only in-frame clones and is missing some. The repertoire holds about 2.4 million clones, with approximately 93% as singletons. The specimen was naive CD4+ T cells from PBMCs. These receptors were taken from a man between 18 and 35 years old in good health. Some clones in this sample may be carry-over from other donors' samples. CDR3s include the opening cysteine and the closing phenylalanine or tryptophan. The D gene is left open where the match is weak. Size is omitted from some rows. Given values are once, few, many or a class for expanded clones.

j_gene: TRBJ1-3; d_gene: .; abundance: .; v_gene: TRBV18; len: 15; CDR3aa: CASSQDRNSGNTIYF; CDR3nt: TGTGCCAGCTCTCAGGACCGTAACTCTGGAAACACCATATATTTT
j_gene: TRBJ2-2; d_gene: .; abundance: .; v_gene: TRBV5-1; len: 16; CDR3aa: CASSRAGGASTGELFF; CDR3nt: TGCGCCAGCAGCCGGGCTGGGGGCGCGAGCACCGGGGAGCTGTTTTTT
j_gene: TRBJ1-5; d_gene: TRBD1; abundance: .; v_gene: TRBV29-1; len: 13; CDR3aa: CSVGTGGNQPQHF; CDR3nt: TGCAGCGTCGGGACAGGGGGTAATCAGCCCCAGCATTTT
j_gene: TRBJ2-2; d_gene: .; abundance: .; v_gene: TRBV7-9; len: 15; CDR3aa: CASSLPAGNTGELFF; CDR3nt: TGTGCCAGCAGCTTACCAGCAGGGAACACCGGGGAGCTGTTTTTT
j_gene: TRBJ2-4; d_gene: TRBD2; abundance: .; v_gene: TRBV27; len: 15; CDR3aa: CASSSIAGAHNIQYF; CDR3nt: TGTGCCAGCAGTTCCATAGCGGGAGCGCATAACATTCAGTACTTC
j_gene: TRBJ2-5; d_gene: TRBD1; abundance: .; v_gene: TRBV28; len: 17; CDR3aa: CASSFVQGATPQETQYF; CDR3nt: TGTGCCAGCAGTTTTGTACAGGGGGCGACCCCCCAAGAGACCCAGTACTTC
j_gene: TRBJ2-7; d_gene: TRBD1; abundance: .; v_gene: TRBV6-5; len: 12; CDR3aa: CASSYDRVKQYF; CDR3nt: TGTGCCAGCAGTTATGACAGGGTAAAGCAGTACTTC
j_gene: TRBJ1-2; d_gene: .; abundance: once; v_gene: TRBV25-1; len: 12; CDR3aa: CASESENYGYTF; CDR3nt: TGTGCCAGCGAGTCGGAGAACTATGGCTACACCTTC
j_gene: TRBJ2-5; d_gene: .; abundance: .; v_gene: TRBV20-1; len: 10; CDR3aa: CSAASETQYF; CDR3nt: TGCAGTGCCGCCAGTGAGACCCAGTACTTC
j_gene: TRBJ2-5; d_gene: .; abundance: .; v_gene: TRBV19; len: 13; CDR3aa: CASRRGGQETQYF; CDR3nt: TGTGCCAGTAGGCGAGGGGGCCAAGAGACCCAGTACTTC
j_gene: TRBJ2-3; d_gene: .; abundance: .; v_gene: TRBV6-1; len: 15; CDR3aa: CASSEANRAADTQYF; CDR3nt: TGTGCCAGCAGTGAAGCTAACAGGGCCGCAGATACGCAGTATTTT
j_gene: TRBJ2-5; d_gene: TRBD2; abundance: .; v_gene: TRBV19; len: 15; CDR3aa: CASSISREYQETQYF; CDR3nt: TGTGCCAGTAGTATTTCGCGGGAGTATCAAGAGACCCAGTACTTC
j_gene: TRBJ2-1; d_gene: .; abundance: once; v_gene: TRBV5-1; len: 15; CDR3aa: CASSLGAGGSNEQFF; CDR3nt: TGCGCCAGCAGCTTGGGCGCCGGGGGAAGCAATGAGCAGTTCTTC
j_gene: TRBJ2-3; d_gene: .; abundance: .; v_gene: TRBV9; len: 16; CDR3aa: CASSVEGGVGTDTQYF; CDR3nt: TGTGCCAGCAGCGTAGAAGGGGGAGTGGGCACAGATACGCAGTATTTT
j_gene: TRBJ2-1; d_gene: .; abundance: once; v_gene: TRBV7-2; len: 15; CDR3aa: CASSPTSSTYNEQFF; CDR3nt: TGTGCCAGCAGCCCTACCTCAAGCACCTACAATGAGCAGTTCTTC
j_gene: TRBJ2-1; d_gene: TRBD2; abundance: .; v_gene: TRBV7-2; len: 16; CDR3aa: CASSFTGTSGSNEQFF; CDR3nt: TGTGCCAGCAGTTTCACCGGGACTAGCGGGTCGAATGAGCAGTTCTTC
j_gene: TRBJ2-7; d_gene: .; abundance: .; v_gene: TRBV5-5; len: 15; CDR3aa: CASSLVGVTDYEQYF; CDR3nt: TGTGCCAGCAGCTTGGTGGGGGTGACAGACTACGAGCAGTACTTC
j_gene: TRBJ2-5; d_gene: TRBD2; abundance: once; v_gene: TRBV18; len: 15; CDR3aa: CASSPSGRAVKTQYF; CDR3nt: TGTGCCAGCTCACCTAGCGGGAGGGCCGTGAAGACCCAGTACTTC
j_gene: TRBJ2-3; d_gene: .; abundance: .; v_gene: TRBV2; len: 15; CDR3aa: CASSEVGDGTDTQYF; CDR3nt: TGTGCCAGCAGTGAAGTTGGGGACGGCACAGATACGCAGTATTTT
j_gene: TRBJ2-1; d_gene: .; abundance: .; v_gene: TRBV11-2; len: 17; CDR3aa: CASSTPKGRFAYNEQFF; CDR3nt: TGTGCCAGCAGCACACCCAAGGGGCGGTTTGCCTACAATGAGCAGTTCTTC
j_gene: TRBJ1-5; d_gene: .; abundance: .; v_gene: TRBV30; len: 15; CDR3aa: CAWRPGPGSNQPQHF; CDR3nt: TGTGCCTGGAGGCCGGGGCCGGGGAGCAATCAGCCCCAGCATTTT
j_gene: TRBJ2-1; d_gene: .; abundance: .; v_gene: TRBV15; len: 15; CDR3aa: CATSRDPYVYNEQFF; CDR3nt: TGTGCCACCAGCAGAGATCCGTACGTGTACAATGAGCAGTTCTTC
j_gene: TRBJ2-2; d_gene: .; abundance: .; v_gene: TRBV2; len: 15; CDR3aa: CASRIIATRTGELFF; CDR3nt: TGTGCCAGCAGAATCATCGCAACCCGGACCGGGGAGCTGTTTTTT
j_gene: TRBJ2-7; d_gene: .; abundance: .; v_gene: TRBV4-1; len: 15; CDR3aa: CASSQTEGSTYEQYF; CDR3nt: TGCGCCAGCAGCCAAACCGAGGGATCCACCTACGAGCAGTACTTC
j_gene: TRBJ1-2; d_gene: TRBD1; abundance: once; v_gene: TRBV2; len: 13; CDR3aa: CASRASGGNGYTF; CDR3nt: TGTGCCAGCCGTGCATCAGGGGGGAATGGCTACACCTTC
j_gene: TRBJ2-7; d_gene: .; abundance: .; v_gene: TRBV11-2; len: 15; CDR3aa: CASSLDHRQDYEQYF; CDR3nt: TGTGCCAGCAGCTTAGATCATCGCCAGGACTACGAGCAGTACTTC
j_gene: TRBJ1-3; d_gene: .; abundance: .; v_gene: TRBV2; len: 15; CDR3aa: CASSADGRGGNTIYF; CDR3nt: TGTGCCAGCAGCGCTGATGGCCGGGGTGGAAACACCATATATTTT
j_gene: TRBJ1-5; d_gene: .; abundance: .; v_gene: TRBV19; len: 12; CDR3aa: CASSLPHQPQHF; CDR3nt: TGTGCCAGTAGTCTGCCCCATCAGCCCCAGCATTTT
j_gene: TRBJ2-1; d_gene: .; abundance: once; v_gene: TRBV18; len: 13; CDR3aa: CASSPETANEQFF; CDR3nt: TGTGCCAGCTCACCAGAGACAGCCAATGAGCAGTTCTTC
j_gene: TRBJ2-3; d_gene: TRBD2; abundance: .; v_gene: TRBV11-2; len: 15; CDR3aa: CASSVSASGTDTQYF; CDR3nt: TGTGCCAGCAGCGTCTCGGCTAGCGGAACAGATACGCAGTATTTT
j_gene: TRBJ1-4; d_gene: TRBD1; abundance: .; v_gene: TRBV19; len: 15; CDR3aa: CASSAITGGREKLFF; CDR3nt: TGTGCCAGTAGTGCGATTACAGGGGGAAGGGAAAAACTGTTTTTT
j_gene: TRBJ2-5; d_gene: TRBD2; abundance: .; v_gene: TRBV5-1; len: 16; CDR3aa: CASSPGLAGGEETQYF; CDR3nt: TGCGCCAGCAGCCCCGGACTAGCGGGAGGGGAAGAGACCCAGTACTTC
j_gene: TRBJ2-5; d_gene: TRBD2; abundance: .; v_gene: TRBV5-1; len: 15; CDR3aa: CASSSPSGNQETQYF; CDR3nt: TGCGCCAGCAGCTCCCCTAGCGGGAACCAAGAGACCCAGTACTTC
j_gene: TRBJ2-3; d_gene: TRBD1; abundance: once; v_gene: TRBV5-1; len: 16; CDR3aa: CASSPGGTGDTDTQYF; CDR3nt: TGCGCCAGCAGCCCGGGAGGGACAGGGGACACAGATACGCAGTATTTT
j_gene: TRBJ1-6; d_gene: .; abundance: .; v_gene: TRBV4-3; len: 17; CDR3aa: CASSRFKAGTSASPLHF; CDR3nt: TGCGCCAGCAGCCGGTTTAAGGCGGGGACATCAGCCTCACCCCTCCACTTT
j_gene: TRBJ1-2; d_gene: .; abundance: .; v_gene: TRBV28; len: 16; CDR3aa: CASSLPGLLEDYGYTF; CDR3nt: TGTGCCAGCAGTTTACCTGGTCTCCTCGAGGACTATGGCTACACCTTC
j_gene: TRBJ2-7; d_gene: TRBD2; abundance: .; v_gene: TRBV4-1; len: 14; CDR3aa: CASSRILASYEQYF; CDR3nt: TGCGCCAGCAGCCGGATACTAGCGTCCTACGAGCAGTACTTC
j_gene: TRBJ2-2; d_gene: .; abundance: .; v_gene: TRBV30; len: 17; CDR3aa: CAWSPSWAAAATGELFF; CDR3nt: TGTGCCTGGAGCCCAAGTTGGGCCGCGGCGGCCACCGGGGAGCTGTTTTTT
j_gene: TRBJ2-7; d_gene: .; abundance: .; v_gene: TRBV7-2; len: 14; CDR3aa: CASSPRGIVYEQYF; CDR3nt: TGTGCCAGCAGCCCCCGTGGGATCGTCTACGAGCAGTACTTC
j_gene: TRBJ1-2; d_gene: .; abundance: .; v_gene: TRBV18; len: 13; CDR3aa: CASSPIQPYGYTF; CDR3nt: TGTGCCAGCTCACCAATACAGCCCTATGGCTACACCTTC
j_gene: TRBJ1-1; d_gene: .; abundance: .; v_gene: TRBV7-6; len: 12; CDR3aa: CASSRGGAEAFF; CDR3nt: TGTGCCAGCAGCCGCGGGGGGGCTGAAGCTTTCTTT
j_gene: TRBJ1-1; d_gene: .; abundance: once; v_gene: TRBV15; len: 17; CDR3aa: CATSRDGLDRLGTEAFF; CDR3nt: TGTGCCACCAGCAGAGATGGGCTGGATCGCCTAGGGACTGAAGCTTTCTTT
j_gene: TRBJ2-5; d_gene: .; abundance: .; v_gene: TRBV25-1; len: 16; CDR3aa: CASSEGGRGGEETQYF; CDR3nt: TGTGCCAGCAGTGAGGGGGGCAGAGGAGGGGAAGAGACCCAGTACTTC
j_gene: TRBJ1-2; d_gene: .; abundance: .; v_gene: TRBV5-1; len: 16; CDR3aa: CASSLTGKAILRGYTF; CDR3nt: TGCGCCAGCAGCTTAACAGGGAAGGCTATTTTGCGGGGCTACACCTTC
j_gene: TRBJ2-5; d_gene: .; abundance: .; v_gene: TRBV5-4; len: 18; CDR3aa: CASSPLEGQRGNQETQYF; CDR3nt: TGTGCCAGCAGCCCCCTCGAGGGACAGCGGGGCAACCAAGAGACCCAGTACTTC
j_gene: TRBJ1-3; d_gene: TRBD1; abundance: .; v_gene: TRBV19; len: 13; CDR3aa: CATGGTAGNTIYF; CDR3nt: TGTGCCACCGGGGGGACAGCTGGAAACACCATATATTTT
j_gene: TRBJ1-4; d_gene: .; abundance: .; v_gene: TRBV2; len: 15; CDR3aa: CASMAQQGTNEKLFF; CDR3nt: TGTGCCAGCATGGCCCAACAGGGTACTAATGAAAAACTGTTTTTT
j_gene: TRBJ2-4; d_gene: .; abundance: once; v_gene: TRBV28; len: 15; CDR3aa: CASSLRRETKNIQYF; CDR3nt: TGTGCCAGCAGTTTGAGGAGGGAAACCAAAAACATTCAGTACTTC
j_gene: TRBJ2-5; d_gene: .; abundance: .; v_gene: TRBV15; len: 13; CDR3aa: CATSRAAQETQYF; CDR3nt: TGTGCCACCAGCAGGGCAGCCCAAGAGACCCAGTACTTC
j_gene: TRBJ2-1; d_gene: .; abundance: .; v_gene: TRBV15; len: 14; CDR3aa: CATSREFPGFEQFF; CDR3nt: TGTGCCACCAGCAGAGAATTTCCCGGGTTTGAGCAGTTCTTC
j_gene: TRBJ2-7; d_gene: TRBD2; abundance: .; v_gene: TRBV29-1; len: 13; CDR3aa: CSVSRAGGREQYF; CDR3nt: TGCAGCGTTAGCAGAGCGGGAGGCCGGGAGCAGTACTTC
j_gene: TRBJ2-7; d_gene: TRBD1; abundance: .; v_gene: TRBV7-9; len: 16; CDR3aa: CASSLEAGQGTYEQYF; CDR3nt: TGTGCCAGCAGCTTAGAAGCCGGACAGGGAACCTACGAGCAGTACTTC
j_gene: TRBJ2-3; d_gene: .; abundance: .; v_gene: TRBV5-1; len: 14; CDR3aa: CASSGGSVADTQYF; CDR3nt: TGCGCCAGCAGTGGGGGCTCCGTCGCAGATACGCAGTATTTT